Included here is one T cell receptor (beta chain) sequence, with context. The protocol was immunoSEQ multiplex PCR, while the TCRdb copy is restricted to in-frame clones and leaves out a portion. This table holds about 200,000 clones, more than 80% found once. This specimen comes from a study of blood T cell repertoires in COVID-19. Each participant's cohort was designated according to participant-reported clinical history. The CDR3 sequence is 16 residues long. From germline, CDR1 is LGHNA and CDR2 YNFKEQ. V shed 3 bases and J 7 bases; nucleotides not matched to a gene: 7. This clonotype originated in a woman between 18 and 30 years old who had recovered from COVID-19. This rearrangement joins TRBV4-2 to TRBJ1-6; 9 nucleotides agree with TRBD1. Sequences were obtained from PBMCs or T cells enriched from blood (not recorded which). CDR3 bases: TGTGCCAGCAGCCAGTCACAGGGGGCCAGGAATTCACCCCTCCACTTT. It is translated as CASSQSQGARNSPLHF.